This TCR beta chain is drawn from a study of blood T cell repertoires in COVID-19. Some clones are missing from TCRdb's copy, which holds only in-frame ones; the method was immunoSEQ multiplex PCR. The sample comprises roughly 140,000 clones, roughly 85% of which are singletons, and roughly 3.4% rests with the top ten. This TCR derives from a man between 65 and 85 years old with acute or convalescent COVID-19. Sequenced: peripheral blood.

The DNA for the CDR3 is TGCAGCGTTGCTACCGGGACAAAAAACACCGGGGAGCTGTTTTTT. It specifies CSVATGTKNTGELFF. The chain couples TRBV29-1 to TRBJ2-2, with TRBD1 as a possible D gene (6 bases). V lost 4 bases and J lost 2, with 14 bases in between. The CDR3 extends over 15 amino acids. Germline-derived CDR1 and CDR2 are SQVTM and ANQGSEA.